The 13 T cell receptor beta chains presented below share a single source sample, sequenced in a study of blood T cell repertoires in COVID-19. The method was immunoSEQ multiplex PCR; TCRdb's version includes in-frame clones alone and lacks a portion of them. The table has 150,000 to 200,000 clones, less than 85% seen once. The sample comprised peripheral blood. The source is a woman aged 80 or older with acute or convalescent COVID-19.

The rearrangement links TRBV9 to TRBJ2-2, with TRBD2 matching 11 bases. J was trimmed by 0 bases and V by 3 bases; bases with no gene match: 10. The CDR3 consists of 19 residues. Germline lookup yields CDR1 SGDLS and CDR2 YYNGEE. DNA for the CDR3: TGTGCCAGCAGCGAGACCGCTCTAGCGGGAGGACCGAACACCGGGGAGCTGTTTTTT. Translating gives CASSETALAGGPNTGELFF.

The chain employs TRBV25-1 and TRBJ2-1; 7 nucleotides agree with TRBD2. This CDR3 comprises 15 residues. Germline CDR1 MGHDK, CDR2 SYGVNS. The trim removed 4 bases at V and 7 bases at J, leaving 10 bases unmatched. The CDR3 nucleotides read TGTGCCAGCAGTGGGGCGGGAGACTACGGAAATGAGCAGTTCTTC. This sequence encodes CASSGAGDYGNEQFF.

CDR3 in DNA: TGTGCCACCGTCTCTGGGGCCAACGTCCTGACTTTC. Its protein product is CATVSGANVLTF. The rearrangement uses TRBV6-5 and TRBJ2-6; D is ambiguous. From germline, CDR1 is MNHEY and CDR2 SVGAGI. Trimming cost V 10 bases and J 0 bases, with 4 bases left between them. The CDR3 has 12 residues.

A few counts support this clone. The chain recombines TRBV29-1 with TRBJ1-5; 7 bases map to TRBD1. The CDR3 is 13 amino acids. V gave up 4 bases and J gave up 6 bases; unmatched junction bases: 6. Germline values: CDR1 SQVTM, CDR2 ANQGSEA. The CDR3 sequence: CSVVGGYGQPQHF. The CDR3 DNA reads TGCAGCGTTGTAGGGGGCTATGGTCAGCCCCAGCATTTT.

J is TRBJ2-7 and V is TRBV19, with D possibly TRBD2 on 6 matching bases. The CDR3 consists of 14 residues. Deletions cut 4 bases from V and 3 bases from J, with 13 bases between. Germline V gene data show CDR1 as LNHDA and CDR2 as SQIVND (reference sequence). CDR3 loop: CASSTFGTHYEQYF. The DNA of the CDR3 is TGTGCCAGTAGTACATTTGGGACTCACTACGAGCAGTACTTC.

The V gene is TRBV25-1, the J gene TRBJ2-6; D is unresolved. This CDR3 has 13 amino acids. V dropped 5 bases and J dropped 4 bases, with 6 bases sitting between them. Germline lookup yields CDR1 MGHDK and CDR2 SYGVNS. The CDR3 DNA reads TGTGCCAGCAGTAAAGCGGGGGCCAACGTCCTGACTTTC. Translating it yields CASSKAGANVLTF. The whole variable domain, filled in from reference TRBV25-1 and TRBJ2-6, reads EADIYQTPRYLVIGTGKKITLECSQTMGHDKMYWYQQDPGMELHLIHYSYGVNSTEKGDLSSESTVSRIRTEHFPLTLESARPSHTSQYLCASSKAGANVLTFGAGSRLTVL.

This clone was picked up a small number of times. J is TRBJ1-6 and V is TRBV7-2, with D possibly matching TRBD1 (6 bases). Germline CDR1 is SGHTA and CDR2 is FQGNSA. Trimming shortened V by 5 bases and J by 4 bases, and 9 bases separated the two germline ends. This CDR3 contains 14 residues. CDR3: CASSGGRYNSPLHF. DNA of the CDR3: TGTGCCAGCAGCGGGGGCAGATATAATTCACCCCTCCACTTT.

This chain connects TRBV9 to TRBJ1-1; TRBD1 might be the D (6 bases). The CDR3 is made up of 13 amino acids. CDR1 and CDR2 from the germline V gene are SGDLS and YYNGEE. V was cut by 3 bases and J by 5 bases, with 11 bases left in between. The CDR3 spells CASSEQGLTEAFF. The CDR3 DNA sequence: TGTGCCAGCAGCGAACAGGGTCTGACTGAAGCTTTCTTT.

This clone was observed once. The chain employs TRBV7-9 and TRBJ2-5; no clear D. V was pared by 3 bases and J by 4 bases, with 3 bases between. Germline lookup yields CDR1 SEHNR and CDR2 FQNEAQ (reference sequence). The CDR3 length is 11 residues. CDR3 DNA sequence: TGTGCCAGCAGCTTTATAGAGACCCAGTACTTC. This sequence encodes CASSFIETQYF.

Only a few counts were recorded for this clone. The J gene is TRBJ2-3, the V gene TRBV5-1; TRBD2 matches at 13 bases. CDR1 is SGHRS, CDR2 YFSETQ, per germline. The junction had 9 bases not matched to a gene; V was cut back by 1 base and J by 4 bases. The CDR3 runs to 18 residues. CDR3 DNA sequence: TGCGCCAGCAGCTTGTCAAGACCGGGACTAGCGGGGTCAGATACGCAGTATTTT. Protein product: CASSLSRPGLAGSDTQYF.

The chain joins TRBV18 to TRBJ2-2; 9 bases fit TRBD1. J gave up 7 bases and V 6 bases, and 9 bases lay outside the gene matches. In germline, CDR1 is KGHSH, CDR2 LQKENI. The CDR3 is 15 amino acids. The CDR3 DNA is TGTGCCAGCTCCCGAGGGACAGGGAGAGTCGGGGAGCTGTTTTTT. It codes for CASSRGTGRVGELFF. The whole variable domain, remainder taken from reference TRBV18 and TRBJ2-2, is NAGVMQNPRHLVRRRGQEARLRCSPMKGHSHVYWYRQLPEEGLKFMVYLQKENIIDESGMPKERFSAEFPKEGPSILRIQQVVRGDSAAYFCASSRGTGRVGELFFGEGSRLTVL.

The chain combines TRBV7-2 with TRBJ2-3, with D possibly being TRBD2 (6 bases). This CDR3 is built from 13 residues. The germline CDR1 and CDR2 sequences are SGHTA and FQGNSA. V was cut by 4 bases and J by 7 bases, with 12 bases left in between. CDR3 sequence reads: CASSSTSMNTQYF. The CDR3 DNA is TGTGCCAGCAGCTCGACTAGTATGAATACGCAGTATTTT.

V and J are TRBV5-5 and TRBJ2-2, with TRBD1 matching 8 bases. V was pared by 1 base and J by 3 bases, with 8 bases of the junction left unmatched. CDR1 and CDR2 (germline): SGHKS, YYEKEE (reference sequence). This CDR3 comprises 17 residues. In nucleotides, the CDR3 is TGTGCCAGCAGCTTGAGATCGGGACAGGATTACACCGGGGAGCTGTTTTTT. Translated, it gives CASSLRSGQDYTGELFF. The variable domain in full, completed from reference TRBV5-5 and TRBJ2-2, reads DAGVTQSPTHLIKTRGQQVTLRCSPISGHKSVSWYQQVLGQGPQFIFQYYEKEERGRGNFPDRFSARQFPNYSSELNVNALLLGDSALYLCASSLRSGQDYTGELFFGEGSRLTVL.